This T cell receptor beta chain was sequenced for a study of molecular identifiers for immune sequencing clone quantification. Findings and limits, study-wide: Highly expanded clone sizes could be underestimated by identical TCR molecules sharing a barcode.

CDR3 size: 14 residues. Trimming stripped 1 base from V and 4 bases from J, with 10 bases between. TCRdb redid the calling of the PCR reads with MiXCR, one entry per CDR3 protein. The top ten clones hold over 7.5% of a sample with some 2,000 distinct CDR3 sequences, around 24% of them seen once. This clonotype is medium-sized within its sample. Its cognate antigen is unknown. This receptor was obtained from a human donor in good health. Some libraries in this study had Jurkat cell RNA spiked in. This chain joins TRBV12-3 or TRBV12-4 and TRBJ1-2; D gene unclear. What was sequenced was naive CD8+ T cells from blood, with Jurkat cell RNA spiked in. Subset described: FACS-sorted CD8+CD4-CCR7+CD45RA+ naive T cells. CDR3 DNA sequence: TGTGCCAGCAGTTTAGGTAGCACAGCCTATGGCTACACCTTC. Translated, it gives CASSLGSTAYGYTF.